This T cell receptor (beta chain) appears in the sequencing data of a study of blood T cell repertoires in COVID-19. For the study at large: Whether acute or convalescent, the COVID-19 samples came from the United States, Italy and Spain. Sample material is recorded as cDNA or gDNA derived from T cells, B-cell-depleted T cells, or PBMCs.

This CDR3 is 14 amino acids long. V shed 5 bases and J shed 5 bases, with 15 bases lying between them. Per germline, CDR1 SGHVS and CDR2 FNYEAQ. As originally analysed: Reference gene primer amplification in the assay estimated nucleated cell counts. Generated by immunoSEQ multiplex PCR, the TCRdb table keeps only in-frame clones and is missing some. V and J calls and clone size are as listed in that table; D and trimming were resolved from the DNA. The data contain over 150,000 clones, 89% of them singletons. The sample comprised peripheral blood. The V and J genes are TRBV7-6 and TRBJ1-2; tentative D call: TRBD1 (5 bases). The receptor was isolated from a man between 18 and 29 years old who had recovered from COVID-19. CDR3 region: CASSPEPGDYGYTF. The CDR3, as DNA: TGTGCCAGCAGCCCCGAACCGGGGGATTATGGCTACACCTTC.